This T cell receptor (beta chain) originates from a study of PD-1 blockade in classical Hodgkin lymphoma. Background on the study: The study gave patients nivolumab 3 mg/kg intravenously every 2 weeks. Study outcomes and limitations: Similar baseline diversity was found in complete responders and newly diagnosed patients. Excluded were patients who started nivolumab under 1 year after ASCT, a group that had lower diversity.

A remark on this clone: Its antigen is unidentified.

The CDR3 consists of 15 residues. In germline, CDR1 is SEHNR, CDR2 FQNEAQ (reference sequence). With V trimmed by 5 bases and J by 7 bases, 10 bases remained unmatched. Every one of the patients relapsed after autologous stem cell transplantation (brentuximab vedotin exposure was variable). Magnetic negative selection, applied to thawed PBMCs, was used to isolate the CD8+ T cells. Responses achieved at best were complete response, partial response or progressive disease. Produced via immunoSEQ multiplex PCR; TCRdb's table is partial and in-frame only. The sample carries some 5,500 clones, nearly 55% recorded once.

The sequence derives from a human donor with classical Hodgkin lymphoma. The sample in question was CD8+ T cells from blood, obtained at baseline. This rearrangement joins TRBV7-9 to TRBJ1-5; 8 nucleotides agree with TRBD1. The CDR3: CASSQGQALGQPQHF. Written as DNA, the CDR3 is TGTGCCAGCAGCCAGGGACAGGCCCTAGGACAGCCCCAGCATTTT. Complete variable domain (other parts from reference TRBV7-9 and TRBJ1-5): DTGVSQNPRHKITKRGQNVTFRCDPISEHNRLYWYRQTLGQGPEFLTYFQNEAQLEKSRLLSDRFSAERPKGSFSTLEIQRTEQGDSAMYLCASSQGQALGQPQHFGDGTRLSIL.